This TCR beta chain appears in the sequencing data of a study of blood T cell repertoires in COVID-19. Study context: The United States, Italy and Spain were the sources of the acute and convalescent COVID-19 samples.

The Seattle patients, enrolled during active infection, were followed longitudinally. The sample holds one count of this clone. CDR3 length equals 16 residues. Germline V gene lookup returns CDR1 LNHDA and CDR2 SQIVND (reference sequence). After removal of 3 bases from V and 2 bases from J, the junction contained 7 bases not matched to a gene. Generated by immunoSEQ multiplex PCR, the TCRdb table keeps only in-frame clones and is missing some. The repertoire holds a few hundred thousand clones, with 80% to 95% as singletons. Sequencing was carried out using peripheral blood. This TCR was sampled from a person aged 18-30 years with COVID-19, enrolled during active disease. The chain recombines TRBV19 with TRBJ2-1; 7 nucleotides agree with TRBD2. The CDR3 sequence: CASSIAWREPYNEQFF. CDR3 sequence (DNA): TGTGCCAGTAGTATTGCCTGGCGGGAGCCCTACAATGAGCAGTTCTTC.